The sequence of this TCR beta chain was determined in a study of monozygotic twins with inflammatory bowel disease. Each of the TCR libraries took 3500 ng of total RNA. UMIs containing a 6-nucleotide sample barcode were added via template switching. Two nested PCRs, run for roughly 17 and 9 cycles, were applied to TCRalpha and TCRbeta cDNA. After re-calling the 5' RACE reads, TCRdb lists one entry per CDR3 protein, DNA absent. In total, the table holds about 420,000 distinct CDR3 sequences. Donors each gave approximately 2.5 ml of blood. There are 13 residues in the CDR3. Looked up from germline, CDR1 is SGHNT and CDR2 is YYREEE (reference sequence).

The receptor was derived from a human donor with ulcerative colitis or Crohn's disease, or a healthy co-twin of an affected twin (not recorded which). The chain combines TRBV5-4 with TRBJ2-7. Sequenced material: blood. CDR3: CASSLTLGSEQYF.